The next 30 T cell receptor beta chains were all read from a single sample in a study of control samples from healthy donors and cancer patients. Generated by immunoSEQ multiplex PCR, the TCRdb table keeps only in-frame clones and is missing some. The data hold around 92,000 clones, with more than 75% observed a single time. The sequenced sample was blood. These receptors were taken from a man aged 60 to 69 in good health.

The gene calls are TRBV5-1 and TRBJ2-7, with 10 bases matching TRBD1. The CDR3 is made up of 14 amino acids. CDR1 and CDR2 from the germline V gene are SGHRS and YFSETQ. V lost 0 bases, J lost 5 bases, and 2 bases stayed unmatched. In nucleotides, the CDR3 is TGCGCCAGCAGCTTGGGACAGGGGGCGGACGAGCAGTACTTC. Its translation: CASSLGQGADEQYF.

The rearrangement joins TRBV12-3 or TRBV12-4 to TRBJ2-7, with TRBD2 as a possible D gene (6 bases). The CDR3 runs 12 residues. V was shortened by 7 bases and J by 0 bases, with 7 bases between the two germline ends. The CDR3 DNA reads TGTGCCAGCACCGGGAGCTCCTACGAGCAGTACTTC. Protein product: CASTGSSYEQYF.

The chain has TRBV19 and TRBJ2-2; the match to TRBD2 covers 8 bases. The CDR3 has 14 residues. Germline V CDR1 and CDR2: LNHDA, SQIVND (reference sequence). V trimming: 10 bases; J trimming: 3 bases; junction bases outside the gene matches: 7. This CDR3 is CATLAGSYTGELFF. CDR3 bases: TGTGCCACTTTAGCGGGATCTTACACCGGGGAGCTGTTTTTT.

The genes are TRBV5-5 and TRBJ2-3; D ambiguous. The CDR3 is 14 residues long. V lost 0 bases and J lost 1, with 6 bases in between. Germline CDR1 and CDR2: SGHKS and YYEKEE (reference sequence). This CDR3 reads CASSLDRGTDTQYF. CDR3 in DNA: TGTGCCAGCAGCTTGGATAGGGGCACAGATACGCAGTATTTT.

The V call is TRBV6-6, the J call TRBJ2-1; 11 nucleotides match TRBD2. The ends lost 8 bases at V and 3 bases at J; junction bases unmatched: 3. The V gene's germline CDR1 is MNHNY and CDR2 SVGAGI (reference sequence). CDR3 length equals 14 residues. The CDR3 spells CASDLAGGYNEQFF. Written as DNA, the CDR3 is TGTGCCAGCGACCTAGCGGGAGGCTACAATGAGCAGTTCTTC.

This chain uses TRBV7-9 with TRBJ2-7, with D unclear. Trimming pared 5 bases from V and 0 bases from J, leaving 11 bases between. The CDR3 is made up of 14 amino acids. Germline assignment: CDR1 SEHNR and CDR2 FQNEAQ (reference sequence). The CDR3 DNA is TGTGCCAGCAGCCCCACGACGAGCTCCTACGAGCAGTACTTC. It translates to CASSPTTSSYEQYF.

Here the CDR3 DNA reads TGTGCCAGCAGCAAAGTTGGGATTAACGAACGACAGGTTATCTGCGAGCAGTACTTC. It encodes CASSKVGINERQVICEQYF. The chain has TRBV21-1 and TRBJ2-7; TRBD1 is the table's D call, not checked against the DNA. TRBV21-1 is recorded as a pseudogene. This CDR3 is built from 19 residues.

The rearrangement links TRBV7-9 to TRBJ2-3, with TRBD2 as a possible D gene (5 bases). This CDR3 is 14 amino acids long. V lost 6 bases and J lost 0, with 10 bases in between. The germline CDR1 and CDR2 sequences are SEHNR and FQNEAQ (reference sequence). CDR3 region: CASRRAVSTDTQYF. The CDR3 bases are TGTGCCAGCAGGAGAGCGGTGAGCACAGATACGCAGTATTTT.

This clone came up once. This chain connects TRBV7-8 to TRBJ1-2, with D possibly matching TRBD1 (5 bases). CDR1 is SGHVS, CDR2 FQNEAQ, per germline. Trimming removed 4 bases at V and 4 bases at J, with 13 bases between. The CDR3 covers 14 residues. The CDR3: CASSSGLIAYGYTF. For the CDR3, the DNA is TGTGCCAGCAGCTCGGGACTGATTGCCTATGGCTACACCTTC.

The J gene is TRBJ1-1, the V gene TRBV4-2, with D unclear. CDR1 is LGHNA and CDR2 is YNFKEQ in the germline V gene. The CDR3 is made up of 16 amino acids. Trimming removed 0 bases at V and 4 bases at J, with 15 bases between. CDR3 in amino acids: CASSQESTRWGTEAFF. The CDR3 DNA is TGTGCCAGCAGCCAAGAGTCGACCAGGTGGGGCACTGAAGCTTTCTTT.

V gene TRBV28 combines with J gene TRBJ1-5; no reliable D call. The CDR3 spans 15 residues. Germline-derived CDR1 and CDR2 are MDHEN and SYDVKM. Trimming took 7 bases from V and 3 from J, leaving 16 bases between them. Written as DNA, the CDR3 is TGTGCCAGCACCCGGCCTCTAAGTTTCAATCAGCCCCAGCATTTT. It is translated as CASTRPLSFNQPQHF.

On this clone: This same CDR3 is encoded by further DNA sequences in the sample. V usage is TRBV6-5 and J usage is TRBJ2-7; D is uncertain. V lost 4 bases, J lost 3 bases, and 4 bases lay in between. Germline assignment: CDR1 MNHEY and CDR2 SVGAGI. This CDR3 comprises 11 residues. CDR3 in amino acids: CASSSLYEQYF. The CDR3 nucleotides are TGTGCCAGCAGTTCCCTCTACGAGCAGTACTTC.

The V call is TRBV5-6, the J call TRBJ2-1; D call uncertain. This CDR3 contains 17 residues. Trimming took 1 base from V and 3 from J, leaving 17 bases between them. From germline, CDR1 is SGHDT and CDR2 YYEEEE. CDR3 coding DNA: TGTGCCAGCAGCTTGAAAGTAAGTGACAAACTCTACAATGAGCAGTTCTTC. It encodes CASSLKVSDKLYNEQFF.

J is TRBJ2-7 and V is TRBV29-1; the D is unclear. Germline lookup yields CDR1 SQVTM and CDR2 ANQGSEA. V was shortened by 7 bases and J by 5 bases, with 18 bases between the two germline ends. The length of the CDR3 is 13 residues. The CDR3 loop is CSDNGPSRDEQYF. The CDR3 DNA reads as TGCAGCGACAACGGGCCCTCGCGCGACGAGCAGTACTTC.

The chain uses TRBV7-8 and TRBJ1-4; tentative D call: TRBD1 (6 bases). The CDR3 covers 15 residues. Germline values: CDR1 SGHVS, CDR2 FQNEAQ. Between the trimmed V and J ends, which lost 5 bases and 5 bases, there was a span of 15 bases. The CDR3: CASSTLTGRNEKLFF. The DNA for the CDR3 is TGTGCCAGCAGCACCCTGACAGGCCGGAATGAAAAACTGTTTTTT. Supplemented by reference TRBV7-8 and TRBJ1-4, the full variable domain reads GAGVSQSPRYKVAKRGQDVALRCDPISGHVSLFWYQQALGQGPEFLTYFQNEAQLDKSGLPSDRFFAERPEGSVSTLKIQRTQQEDSAVYLCASSTLTGRNEKLFFGSGTQLSVL.

The gene calls are TRBV2 and TRBJ1-5, with unresolved D. The CDR3 extends over 15 amino acids. Trimming took off 4 bases at V and 0 bases at J, with 10 bases between the two ends. Germline V gene lookup returns CDR1 SNHLY and CDR2 FYNNEI. The CDR3 loop is CASSGAGYSNQPQHF. The DNA of the CDR3 is TGTGCCAGCAGTGGGGCAGGATATAGCAATCAGCCCCAGCATTTT.

V gene TRBV6-4 combines with J gene TRBJ1-2; D is unclear. Germline lookup yields CDR1 MRHNA and CDR2 SNTAGT. Trimming removed 0 bases at V and 8 bases at J, with 7 bases between. CDR3 length: 12 residues. The CDR3 loop reads CASSDSDIGYTF. The CDR3 nucleotides read TGTGCCAGCAGTGACTCCGACATAGGCTACACCTTC.

The chain links TRBV6-5 to TRBJ2-7; D gene uncertain. There are 13 residues in the CDR3. The V gene lost 8 bases and the J gene lost 3 bases, with 14 bases spanning the gap. Germline values: CDR1 MNHEY, CDR2 SVGAGI. CDR3 coding DNA: TGTGCCAGCCGACTGGCGGTTAACTACGAGCAGTACTTC. Protein sequence: CASRLAVNYEQYF.

The chain combines TRBV4-1 with TRBJ2-7; D tentatively fits TRBD1 or TRBD2 (6 bases each). The ends were cut back, 4 bases at V and 3 bases at J, with 19 bases in the middle. The CDR3 runs to 16 residues. Germline lookup yields CDR1 MGHRA and CDR2 YSYEKL. CDR3 loop: CASSPRGTPRSYEQYF. CDR3 nucleotide sequence: TGCGCCAGCAGCCCCCGGGGGACACCCCGGAGCTACGAGCAGTACTTC.

This clone was observed a handful of times. This chain joins TRBV27 and TRBJ2-2; 8 nucleotides line up with TRBD1. Trimming cost V 5 bases and J 5 bases; bases outside gene matches: 7. This CDR3 is 15 amino acids long. Germline V CDR1 and CDR2: MNHEY, SMNVEV (reference sequence). The CDR3 DNA reads TGTGCCAGCAGTCAACGGACAGGGAGGACCGGGGAGCTGTTTTTT. It yields the protein CASSQRTGRTGELFF.

The chain uses TRBV7-2 and TRBJ2-1, with 9 bases aligning to TRBD1. Germline V CDR1 and CDR2: SGHTA, FQGNSA. This CDR3 is built from 18 residues. Trimming cost V 1 base and J 3 bases; bases outside gene matches: 10. DNA for the CDR3: TGTGCCAGCAGCTTAGGCGCAACCACAGGGGGCATCTACAATGAGCAGTTCTTC. Its translation: CASSLGATTGGIYNEQFF.

This rearrangement joins TRBV6-5 to TRBJ1-1; D uncertain. Germline CDR1 reads MNHEY; CDR2 reads SVGAGI. The V gene lost 2 bases and the J gene lost 4 bases, with 11 bases spanning the gap. The CDR3 is 14 residues long. The CDR3, as DNA: TGTGCCAGCAGTTACCTACATGACGGCACTGAAGCTTTCTTT. Amino acid sequence: CASSYLHDGTEAFF.

The CDR3 reads CASSSRGGTGEDHSGNTIYF. CDR3 in DNA: TGTGCCAGTAGTTCACGGGGTGGGACAGGGGAAGATCACTCTGGAAACACCATATATTTT. J is TRBJ1-3 and V is TRBV19; 10 nucleotides match TRBD1. The CDR3 has 20 amino acids. Trimming cost V 5 bases and J 0 bases; bases outside gene matches: 16. In germline, CDR1 is LNHDA, CDR2 SQIVND (reference sequence).

This rearrangement joins TRBV19 to TRBJ2-2; TRBD1 aligns across 10 bases. CDR3 length equals 17 residues. The V gene's germline CDR1 is LNHDA and CDR2 SQIVND (reference sequence). J gave up 7 bases and V 7 bases, and 15 bases lay outside the gene matches. The DNA of the CDR3 is TGTGCCAGTACCCCGCGGGGACAGGGGTTCTCGTACGGGGAGCTGTTTTTT. Its translation: CASTPRGQGFSYGELFF. The whole variable domain, remainder taken from reference TRBV19 and TRBJ2-2, is DGGITQSPKYLFRKEGQNVTLSCEQNLNHDAMYWYRQDPGQGLRLIYYSQIVNDFQKGDIAEGYSVSREKKESFPLTVTSAQKNPTAFYLCASTPRGQGFSYGELFFGEGSRLTVL.

The chain employs TRBV4-1 and TRBJ1-2, with D perhaps TRBD1 (5 bases). Trimming stripped 4 bases from V and 4 bases from J, with 13 bases between. Germline assignment: CDR1 MGHRA and CDR2 YSYEKL. This CDR3 is built from 14 residues. CDR3 coding DNA: TGCGCCAGCAGCCCTATGGGACGGTTCTATGGCTACACCTTC. The encoded protein is CASSPMGRFYGYTF.

The chain employs TRBV7-9 and TRBJ1-1; perhaps TRBD1 as D (5 bases). CDR1 and CDR2 (germline): SEHNR, FQNEAQ (reference sequence). There are 11 residues in the CDR3. With 5 bases removed from V and 7 bases from J, the gap between germline ends came to 8 bases. The CDR3 DNA follows: TGTGCCAGCAGCCCTGACAGTGAAGCTTTCTTT. Residues: CASSPDSEAFF.

This clone is a singleton in its sample. The chain joins TRBV5-6 to TRBJ2-7; TRBD2 aligns across 7 bases. Germline V lookup: CDR1 SGHDT, CDR2 YYEEEE. Trimming took 0 bases from V and 2 from J; bases not matched to a gene: 8. The CDR3 consists of 16 residues. DNA of the CDR3: TGTGCCAGCAGCTTGGCTAGGGCTAGCGGTACCTACGAGCAGTACTTC. Its protein is CASSLARASGTYEQYF. The full variable domain, rest sourced from reference TRBV5-6 and TRBJ2-7, is DAGVTQSPTHLIKTRGQQVTLRCSPKSGHDTVSWYQQALGQGPQFIFQYYEEEERQRGNFPDRFSGHQFPNYSSELNVNALLLGDSALYLCASSLARASGTYEQYFGPGTRLTVT.

V and J are TRBV2 and TRBJ1-1, with D tentatively TRBD1 (5 bases). Trimming pared 4 bases from V and 0 bases from J, leaving 12 bases between. The germline V gene has CDR1 SNHLY and CDR2 FYNNEI. This CDR3 spans 15 amino acids. The CDR3 DNA follows: TGTGCCAGCAGTGCGGCAGGGCCTATGAACACTGAAGCTTTCTTT. Protein: CASSAAGPMNTEAFF.

This clone has more than one count but fewer than ten. The gene calls are TRBV5-1 and TRBJ1-1; no clear D gene. Germline assignment: CDR1 SGHRS and CDR2 YFSETQ. The CDR3 runs to 13 residues. Trimming removed 4 bases from V and 0 bases from J, with 7 bases in between. In nucleotides, the CDR3 is TGCGCCAGCAGCATGACGGTGAACACTGAAGCTTTCTTT. Protein sequence: CASSMTVNTEAFF. The entire variable domain, with the rest obtained from reference TRBV5-1 and TRBJ1-1, is as follows: KAGVTQTPRYLIKTRGQQVTLSCSPISGHRSVSWYQQTPGQGLQFLFEYFSETQRNKGNFPGRFSGRQFSNSRSEMNVSTLELGDSALYLCASSMTVNTEAFFGQGTRLTVV.

This clone was detected only once. This rearrangement joins TRBV16 to TRBJ1-1; D is undetermined. Germline CDR1 KGHSY, CDR2 FQNENV. This CDR3 contains 15 residues. Trimming took off 2 bases at V and 1 base at J, with 11 bases between the two ends. CDR3 residues: CASSQKIPANTEAFF. CDR3 sequence (DNA): TGTGCCAGCAGCCAAAAAATCCCAGCGAACACTGAAGCTTTCTTT.